This note documents a single T cell receptor beta chain sequence. These data originate in a study of blood T cell repertoires in COVID-19. Study information: PBMCs, B-cell-depleted T cells, or T cells were the source of the cDNA or gDNA that made up the material.

Original methodology: Amplification from reference gene primers served as the basis for estimated nucleated cell counts. Generated by immunoSEQ multiplex PCR, the TCRdb table keeps only in-frame clones and is missing some. For V, J and clone size, that table is used; D and trimming come from the DNA. Among approximately 480,000 clones listed, 87% were seen once. Clinical history reported by participants formed the basis on which cohorts were assigned. The clonotype originates from a woman in her late teens or twenties who had recovered from COVID-19. The sample consisted of PBMCs or T cells enriched from blood (not recorded which).

Written as DNA, the CDR3 is TGTGCCAGTAAGCGGGGGGGCACAGATACGCAGTATTTT. Protein: CASKRGGTDTQYF. The genes are TRBV19 and TRBJ2-3; 9 bases map to TRBD2. Per the germline V gene, CDR1 is LNHDA and CDR2 is SQIVND (reference sequence). CDR3 length: 13 amino acids. V lost 7 bases to trimming and J lost 1 base; unmatched junction nucleotides: 0.